This entry is about one TCR beta chain. Its specificity is not known. The protocol was immunoSEQ multiplex PCR, while the TCRdb copy is restricted to in-frame clones and leaves out a portion. Among 60,000 to 70,000 clones listed, 70% to 90% were seen once. The data belong to a study of OX40 agonist ivuxolimab in advanced cancers. Study-level points and caveats: Average numbers of expanded clones were greater in CD8+ T cells than in CD4+. At 0.1 to 3.0 mg/kg and by week 6, clonal expansion occurred in CD4+ and CD8+ blood T cells.

Systemic immunosuppression or a history of autoimmune disease excluded patients. CDR3 length: 15 amino acids. The V end was cut by 1 base, the J end by 0 bases, with 4 bases between. Germline V gene data show CDR1 as SGHTA and CDR2 as FQGTGA. The clonotype comes from an adult with an advanced solid tumor such as melanoma, head and neck, liver or kidney cancer. The chain couples TRBV7-3 to TRBJ2-6; D remains unclear. This specimen was CD4+ or CD8+ T cells sorted from blood, taken in a trial of the OX40 agonist ivuxolimab. The CDR3 nucleotides read TGTGCCAGCAGCTTAAGGTTCTCTGGGGCCAACGTCCTGACTTTC. It is translated as CASSLRFSGANVLTF.